The sequence of this T cell receptor (beta chain) was determined in a study of cytomegalovirus exposure and HLA in healthy donors. Whole-study context: The Caucasian-associated ancestry cluster contained 81% of the 398 genotyped donors.

PCR employed 60 Vbeta and 13 Jbeta primers. Only in-frame clones appear in the TCRdb table, and some are missing; sequencing was by immunoSEQ multiplex PCR. The sample includes 100,000 to 150,000 clones, about 80% of them seen just once. Sequenced sample: PBMCs. The receptor was isolated from a girl aged 2-9 years in good health and CMV-seronegative.

This CDR3 is CASSRTGGAYEQYF. CDR3 coding DNA: TGTGCCAGTAGCAGAACAGGGGGCGCCTACGAGCAGTACTTC. The chain recombines TRBV19 with TRBJ2-7; the match to TRBD1 covers 9 bases. J lost 2 bases, V lost 6 bases, and 5 bases had no gene match. The germline CDR1 and CDR2 sequences are LNHDA and SQIVND (reference sequence). This CDR3 is built from 14 residues. Combining the CDR3 with reference TRBV19 and TRBJ2-7 gives the whole variable domain DGGITQSPKYLFRKEGQNVTLSCEQNLNHDAMYWYRQDPGQGLRLIYYSQIVNDFQKGDIAEGYSVSREKKESFPLTVTSAQKNPTAFYLCASSRTGGAYEQYFGPGTRLTVT.